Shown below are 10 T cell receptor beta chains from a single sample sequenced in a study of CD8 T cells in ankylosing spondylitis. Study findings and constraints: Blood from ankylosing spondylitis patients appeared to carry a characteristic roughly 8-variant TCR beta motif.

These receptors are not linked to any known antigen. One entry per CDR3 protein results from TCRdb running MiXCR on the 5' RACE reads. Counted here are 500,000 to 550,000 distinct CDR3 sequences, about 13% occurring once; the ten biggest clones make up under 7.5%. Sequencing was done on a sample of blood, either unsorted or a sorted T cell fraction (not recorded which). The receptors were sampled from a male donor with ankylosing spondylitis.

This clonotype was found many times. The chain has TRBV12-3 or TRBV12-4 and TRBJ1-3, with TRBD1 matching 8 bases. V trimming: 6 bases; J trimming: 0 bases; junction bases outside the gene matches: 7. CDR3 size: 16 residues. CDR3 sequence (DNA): TGTGCCAGCAGCCTAGCAGGGGGCTTCTCTGGAAACACCATATATTTT. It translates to CASSLAGGFSGNTIYF.

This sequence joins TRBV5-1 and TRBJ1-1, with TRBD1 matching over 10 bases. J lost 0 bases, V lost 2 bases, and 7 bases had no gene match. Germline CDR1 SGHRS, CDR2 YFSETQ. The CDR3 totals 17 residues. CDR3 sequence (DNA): TGCGCCAGCAGCTTCTTGACAGGGGGCGAAATGAACACTGAAGCTTTCTTT. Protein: CASSFLTGGEMNTEAFF. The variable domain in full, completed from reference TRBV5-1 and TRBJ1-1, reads KAGVTQTPRYLIKTRGQQVTLSCSPISGHRSVSWYQQTPGQGLQFLFEYFSETQRNKGNFPGRFSGRQFSNSRSEMNVSTLELGDSALYLCASSFLTGGEMNTEAFFGQGTRLTVV.

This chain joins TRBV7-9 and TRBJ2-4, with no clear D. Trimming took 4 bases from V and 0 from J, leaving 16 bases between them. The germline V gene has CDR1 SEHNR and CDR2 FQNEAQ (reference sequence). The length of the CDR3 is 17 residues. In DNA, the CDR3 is TGTGCCAGCAGCTCACCGCCGGCTGACTTAGCCAAAAACATTCAGTACTTC. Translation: CASSSPPADLAKNIQYF.

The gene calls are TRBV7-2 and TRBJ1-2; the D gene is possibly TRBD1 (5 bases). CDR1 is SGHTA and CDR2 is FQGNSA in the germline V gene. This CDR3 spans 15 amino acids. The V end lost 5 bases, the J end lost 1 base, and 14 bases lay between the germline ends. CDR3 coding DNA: TGTGCCAGCAGCCCCTCACCGACAGATAACTATGGCTACACCTTC. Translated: CASSPSPTDNYGYTF. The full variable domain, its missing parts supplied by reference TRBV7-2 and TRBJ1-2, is GAGVSQSPSNKVTEKGKDVELRCDPISGHTALYWYRQSLGQGLEFLIYFQGNSAPDKSGLPSDRFSAERTGGSVSTLTIQRTQQEDSAVYLCASSPSPTDNYGYTFGSGTRLTVV.

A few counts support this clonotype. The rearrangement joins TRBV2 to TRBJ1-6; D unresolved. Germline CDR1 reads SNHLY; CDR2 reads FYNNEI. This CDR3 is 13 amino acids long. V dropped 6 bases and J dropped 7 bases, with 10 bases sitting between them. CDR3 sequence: CASSEHQNSPLHF. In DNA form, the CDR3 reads TGTGCCAGCAGCGAGCACCAAAATTCACCCCTCCACTTT. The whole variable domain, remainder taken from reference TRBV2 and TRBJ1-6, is EPEVTQTPSHQVTQMGQEVILRCVPISNHLYFYWYRQILGQKVEFLVSFYNNEISEKSEIFDDQFSVERPDGSNFTLKIRSTKLEDSAMYFCASSEHQNSPLHFGNGTRLTVT.

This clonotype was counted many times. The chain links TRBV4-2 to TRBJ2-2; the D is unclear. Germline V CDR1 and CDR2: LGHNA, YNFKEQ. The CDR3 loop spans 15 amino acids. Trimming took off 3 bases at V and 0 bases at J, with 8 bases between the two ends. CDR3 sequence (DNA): TGTGCCAGCAGCCAGGGGAAGCCGAACACCGGGGAGCTGTTTTTT. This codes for CASSQGKPNTGELFF.

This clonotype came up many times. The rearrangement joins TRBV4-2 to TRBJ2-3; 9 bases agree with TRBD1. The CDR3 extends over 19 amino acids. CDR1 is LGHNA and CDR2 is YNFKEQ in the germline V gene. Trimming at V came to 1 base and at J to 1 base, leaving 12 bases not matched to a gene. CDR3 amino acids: CASSQGRKGRTGGTDTQYF. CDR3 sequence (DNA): TGTGCCAGCAGCCAAGGAAGAAAGGGTAGGACAGGGGGCACAGATACGCAGTATTTT.

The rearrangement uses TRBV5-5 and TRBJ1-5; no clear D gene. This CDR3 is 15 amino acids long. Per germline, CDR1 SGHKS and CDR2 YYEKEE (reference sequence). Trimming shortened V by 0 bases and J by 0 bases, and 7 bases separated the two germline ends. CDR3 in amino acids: CASSLVADSNQPQHF. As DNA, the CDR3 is TGTGCCAGCAGCTTGGTAGCAGATAGCAATCAGCCCCAGCATTTT.

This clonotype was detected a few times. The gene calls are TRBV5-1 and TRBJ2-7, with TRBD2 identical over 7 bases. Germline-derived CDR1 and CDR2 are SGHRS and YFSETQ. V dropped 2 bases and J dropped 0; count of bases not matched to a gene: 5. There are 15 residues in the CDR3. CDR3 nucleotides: TGCGCCAGCAGCTTTGGGGGGAGGGCCTCCTACGAGCAGTACTTC. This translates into CASSFGGRASYEQYF.

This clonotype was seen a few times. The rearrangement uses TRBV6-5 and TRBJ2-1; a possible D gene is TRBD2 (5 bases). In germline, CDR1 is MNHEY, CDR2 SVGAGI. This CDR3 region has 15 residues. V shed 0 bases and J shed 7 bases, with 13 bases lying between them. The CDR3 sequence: CASSYSTSSGNEQFF. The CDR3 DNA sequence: TGTGCCAGCAGTTACTCGACTTCGTCGGGGAATGAGCAGTTCTTC.